This T cell receptor beta chain derives from a study of T cells in Graves' hyperthyroidism and ophthalmopathy. Regions amplified from RNA transcripts were the TCR beta CDR3 regions. When the TCR CDR3 underwent first-round RT-PCR, the HTBI primer set was used. TCRdb re-called the multiplex PCR reads through MiXCR, storing one row per CDR3 protein. Here the sample spans more than 550,000 distinct CDR3 sequences, roughly a sixth being singletons. Exclusion of a patient resulted from uncontrolled infection, other autoimmune disease, pregnancy or lactation. Together with thyroid ultrasound, orbital computed tomography, serum thyroxine and TRAb, clinical symptoms were used for diagnoses. Drawn at first hyperthyroidism diagnosis, the blood sample preceded any ophthalmopathy symptoms. PBMCs stemmed from 10 ml fresh peripheral blood. The germline V gene has CDR1 SGHTA and CDR2 FQGTGA. Trimming cost V 4 bases and J 0 bases, with 9 bases left between them. The CDR3 is made up of 15 amino acids.

Material for sequencing was blood. The sequence derives from a woman aged 45-59 years with Graves' hyperthyroidism that later progressed to Graves' ophthalmopathy. The genes are TRBV7-3 and TRBJ2-2; D is uncertain. CDR3 sequence: CASSSGSTNTGELFF. The CDR3 nucleotides are TGTGCCAGCAGCTCCGGGTCGACGAACACCGGGGAGCTGTTTTTT.